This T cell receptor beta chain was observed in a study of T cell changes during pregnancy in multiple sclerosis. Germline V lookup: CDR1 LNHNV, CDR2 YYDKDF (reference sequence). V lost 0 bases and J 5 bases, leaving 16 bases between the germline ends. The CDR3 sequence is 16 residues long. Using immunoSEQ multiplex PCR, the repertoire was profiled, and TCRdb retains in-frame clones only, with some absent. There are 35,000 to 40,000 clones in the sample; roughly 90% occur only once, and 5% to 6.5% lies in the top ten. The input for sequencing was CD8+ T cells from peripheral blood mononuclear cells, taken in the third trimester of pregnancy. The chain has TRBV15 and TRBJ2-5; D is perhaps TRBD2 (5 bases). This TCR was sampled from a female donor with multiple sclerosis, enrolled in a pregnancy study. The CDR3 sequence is CATSRDLAGPEETQYF. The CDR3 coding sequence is TGTGCCACCAGCAGAGATTTGGCGGGTCCTGAGGAGACCCAGTACTTC.